This passage covers 10 T cell receptor beta chains from one sample sequenced in a study of Graves' ophthalmopathy and Graves' hyperthyroidism listed by TCRdb under 2018. The sequencer was an Illumina HiSeq 2000. For repertoire sequencing, the TCR beta CDR3 regions were amplified from RNA transcripts. HTBI primers and the Qiagen OneStep RT-PCR kit were used in a first-round RT-PCR, which was followed by a second-round multiplex PCR, size selection and purification. In TCRdb, the public reads were trimmed at Q25 with fastp and aligned with MiXCR, with productive beta chains retained. Every distinct CDR3 protein forms one entry, paired with its most common genes and DNA. This sample gives fewer than 650,000 distinct CDR3 sequences in total; approximately 22% of them show up just once. The ten largest make up around 6.9% of the sample. The sample comprised peripheral blood. These receptors came from a woman between 18 and 30 years old with stable Graves' hyperthyroidism. Some clones in this sample may be carry-over from other donors' samples. Donor details come from another sample of the same person, matched by shared clones.

Ten or more counts support this clonotype. This chain links TRBV25-1 with TRBJ2-5; D gene unclear. Germline lookup yields CDR1 MGHDK and CDR2 SYGVNS. V was cut by 10 bases and J by 1 base, with 13 bases left in between. CDR3 size: 13 residues. The CDR3 region has the DNA TGTGCCACCCTCAACTCCCGCCAAGAGACCCAGTACTTC. Protein sequence: CATLNSRQETQYF.

In this sample, this clonotype turned up many times. The chain links TRBV4-3 to TRBJ1-6; no clear D gene. Germline lookup yields CDR1 LGHNA and CDR2 YSLEER. The V end lost 0 bases, the J end lost 5 bases, and 5 bases lay between the germline ends. The CDR3 covers 14 residues. The CDR3 nucleotides read TGCGCCAGCAGCCAAGATCCCCATAATTCACCCCTCCACTTT. Translation: CASSQDPHNSPLHF.

A few counts support this clonotype. This may stem from a read error, because a much larger clone lies one nucleotide away. The chain couples TRBV12-3 or TRBV12-4 to TRBJ1-6, with 7 nucleotides matching TRBD1. Trimming at V came to 5 bases and at J to 6 bases, leaving 7 bases not matched to a gene. The CDR3 sequence is 15 residues long. The CDR3 DNA reads TGTGCCAGCAGTGCCCGGGACAGTCGTAATTCACCCCTCCACTTT. Its translation is CASSARDSRNSPLHF.

This sequence joins TRBV29-1 and TRBJ1-1; D remains ambiguous. V was pared by 1 base and J by 7 bases, with 7 bases between. Germline V gene data show CDR1 as SQVTM and CDR2 as ANQGSEA. This CDR3 has 11 residues. DNA for the CDR3: TGCAGCGTTGAAGCCCCCTATGAAGCTTTCTTT. Translated: CSVEAPYEAFF.

The sample holds many counts of this clonotype. The V call is TRBV6-1, the J call TRBJ2-7; 8 bases are shared with TRBD1. The CDR3 is 16 residues long. J gave up 3 bases and V 2 bases, and 9 bases lay outside the gene matches. The germline V gene encodes CDR1 MNHNS and CDR2 SASEGT. CDR3 residues: CASSERTGGYYYEQYF. The CDR3, as DNA: TGTGCCAGCAGTGAAAGAACAGGGGGGTATTACTACGAGCAGTACTTC.

This clonotype was recorded many times. This chain connects TRBV7-9 to TRBJ2-2, with 8 bases lining up with TRBD1. This CDR3 is 15 amino acids long. Trimming took 5 bases from V and 4 from J; bases not matched to a gene: 6. The germline CDR1 and CDR2 sequences are SEHNR and FQNEAQ (reference sequence). In DNA form, the CDR3 reads TGTGCCAGCAGCAGACAGGGGTTAGGCACCGGGGAGCTGTTTTTT. Its translation is CASSRQGLGTGELFF.

This clonotype was seen at least ten times. The chain combines TRBV6-1 with TRBJ2-7; 11 nucleotides match TRBD2. Germline CDR1 reads MNHNS; CDR2 reads SASEGT. V shed 3 bases and J 3 bases; nucleotides not matched to a gene: 1. This CDR3 is built from 14 residues. The CDR3 region is CASSDLAGGYEQYF. For the CDR3, the DNA is TGTGCCAGCAGTGACCTAGCGGGAGGCTACGAGCAGTACTTC.

This clonotype was counted a few times. The rearrangement uses TRBV24-1 and TRBJ2-5, with 12 nucleotides matching TRBD2. Trimming took 7 bases from V and 0 from J; bases not matched to a gene: 17. The CDR3 totals 20 residues. Germline V gene sequence: CDR1 KGHDR, CDR2 SFDVKD. CDR3 coding DNA: TGTGCCACCAGCCCGGGACTAGCGGGCTTTCTTACCGGCTACCAAGAGACCCAGTACTTC. It encodes CATSPGLAGFLTGYQETQYF.

This clonotype was picked up many times. The J gene is TRBJ1-1, the V gene TRBV9; D uncertain. CDR1 and CDR2 (germline): SGDLS, YYNGEE. Trimming cost V 2 bases and J 1 base, with 9 bases left between them. The CDR3 sequence is 14 residues long. CDR3 nucleotides: TGTGCCAGCAGCGTCACGGGAGCGAACACTGAAGCTTTCTTT. Amino acid sequence: CASSVTGANTEAFF.

This clonotype came up many times. V is TRBV5-1 and J is TRBJ2-2; D is ambiguous. The germline gives CDR1 SGHRS, CDR2 YFSETQ. Between the trimmed V and J ends, which lost 1 base and 2 bases, there was a span of 12 bases. CDR3 length: 16 amino acids. For the CDR3, the DNA is TGCGCCAGCAGCTTGCGGCAGACTCAAAACACCGGGGAGCTGTTTTTT. This gives the protein CASSLRQTQNTGELFF.